Shown below are 5 T cell receptor beta chains from a single sample sequenced in a study of T-cell reconstitution after alpha-beta-depleted transplantation in children. The library targeted TCRbeta and was prepared with unique molecular identifiers. TCRdb itself ran the PCR reads through MiXCR, one entry per CDR3 protein. Of approximately 630,000 distinct CDR3 sequences in the sample, under 15% are singletons; the top ten hold 0.75% to 0.85%. Sequencing used PBMCs, obtained before TCRalphabeta/CD19-depleted stem cell transplant. Receptors originate from a girl aged 2-10 years with congenital amegakaryocytic thrombocytopenia, due to receive a stem cell transplant.

The table lists this clonotype with many counts. This sequence joins TRBV20-1 and TRBJ2-7; 13 nucleotides line up with TRBD2. Germline V gene data show CDR1 as DFQATT and CDR2 as SNEGSKA (reference sequence). The J segment lost 6 bases and the V segment lost 4 bases, leaving 12 bases of the junction unmatched. The CDR3 extends over 16 amino acids. DNA of the CDR3: TGCAGTGCTACCCGGACTAGCGGGAGCGAATTTGGCGAGCAGTACTTC. Amino acids: CSATRTSGSEFGEQYF.

This clonotype was seen many times. CDR3 coding DNA: TGTGCCAGCGGGTCAGGGCGGAACGGGGAGCTGTTTTTT. It codes for CASGSGRNGELFF. V usage is TRBV6-1 and J usage is TRBJ2-2; TRBD1 is a possible D gene (5 bases). CDR3 length: 13 amino acids. V shed 8 bases and J shed 7 bases, with 14 bases lying between them. Germline lookup yields CDR1 MNHNS and CDR2 SASEGT.

This clonotype appeared many times. The V and J genes are TRBV5-1 and TRBJ2-3; D remains unclear. The germline gives CDR1 SGHRS, CDR2 YFSETQ. This CDR3 comprises 15 residues. The V gene lost 3 bases and the J gene lost 0 bases, with 11 bases spanning the gap. The CDR3: CASSSIMPSTDTQYF. The CDR3 nucleotides read TGCGCCAGCAGCTCAATCATGCCTAGCACAGATACGCAGTATTTT.

This clonotype was found once. The gene calls are TRBV20-1 and TRBJ2-1, with a tentative D call TRBD2 (6 bases). The CDR3 contains 13 residues. V was clipped by 1 base and J by 6 bases, with 10 bases between them. From germline, CDR1 is DFQATT and CDR2 SNEGSKA (reference sequence). CDR3 sequence (DNA): TGCAGTGCTAGAGGAAGGACTATCAATGAGCAGTTCTTC. Translating gives CSARGRTINEQFF.

At least ten counts were recorded for this clonotype. CDR3 bases: TGTGCCAGCAGCTTAGCGAGTGATCTAGTTACCCAGTACTTC. This gives the protein CASSLASDLVTQYF. V is TRBV7-9 and J is TRBJ2-5; D not certain. Deletions cut 0 bases from V and 8 bases from J, with 13 bases between. Germline loops: CDR1 SEHNR, CDR2 FQNEAQ (reference sequence). This CDR3 region has 14 residues. Full variable domain (rest looked up from reference TRBV7-9 and TRBJ2-5): DTGVSQNPRHKITKRGQNVTFRCDPISEHNRLYWYRQTLGQGPEFLTYFQNEAQLEKSRLLSDRFSAERPKGSFSTLEIQRTEQGDSAMYLCASSLASDLVTQYFGPGTRLLVL.